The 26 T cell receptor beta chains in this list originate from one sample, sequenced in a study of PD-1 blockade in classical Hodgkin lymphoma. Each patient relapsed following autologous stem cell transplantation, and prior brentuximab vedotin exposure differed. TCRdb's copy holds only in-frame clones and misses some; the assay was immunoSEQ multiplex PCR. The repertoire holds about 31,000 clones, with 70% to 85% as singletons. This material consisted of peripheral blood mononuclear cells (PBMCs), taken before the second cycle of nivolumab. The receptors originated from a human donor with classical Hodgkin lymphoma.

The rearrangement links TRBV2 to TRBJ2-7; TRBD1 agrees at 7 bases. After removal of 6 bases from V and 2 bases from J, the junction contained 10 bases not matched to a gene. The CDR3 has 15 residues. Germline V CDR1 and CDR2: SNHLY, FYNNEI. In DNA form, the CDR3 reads TGTGCCAGCAGCGCCGACAGGGATTCCACCTACGAGCAGTACTTC. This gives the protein CASSADRDSTYEQYF.

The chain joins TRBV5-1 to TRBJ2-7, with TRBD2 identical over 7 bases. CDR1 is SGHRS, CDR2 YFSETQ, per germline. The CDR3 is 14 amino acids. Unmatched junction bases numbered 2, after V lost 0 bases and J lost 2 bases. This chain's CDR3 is CASSLVGTTYEQYF. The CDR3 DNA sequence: TGCGCCAGCAGCTTGGTGGGGACTACCTACGAGCAGTACTTC.

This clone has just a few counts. The CDR3 nucleotides are TGTGCCAGCAGAAGACAGGGGGCTGAGGAAAAACTGTTTTTT. It encodes CASRRQGAEEKLFF. This chain uses TRBV5-6 with TRBJ1-4; 10 nucleotides align to TRBD1. This CDR3 spans 14 amino acids. Germline assignment: CDR1 SGHDT and CDR2 YYEEEE. The V segment lost 5 bases and the J segment 8 bases; nucleotides outside the gene matches: 6.

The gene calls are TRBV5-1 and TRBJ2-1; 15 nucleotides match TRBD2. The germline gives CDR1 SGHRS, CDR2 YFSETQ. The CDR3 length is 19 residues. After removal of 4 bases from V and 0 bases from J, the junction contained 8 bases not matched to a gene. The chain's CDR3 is CASSPSGLAGGSSYNEQFF. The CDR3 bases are TGCGCCAGCAGCCCGTCGGGACTAGCGGGAGGCAGCTCCTACAATGAGCAGTTCTTC.

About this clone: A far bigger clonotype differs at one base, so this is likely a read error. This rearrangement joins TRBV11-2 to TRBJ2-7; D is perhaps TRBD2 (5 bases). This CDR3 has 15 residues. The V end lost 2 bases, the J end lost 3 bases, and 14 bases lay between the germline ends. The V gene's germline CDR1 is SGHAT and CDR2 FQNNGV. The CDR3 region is CASSLRVRAGYEQYF. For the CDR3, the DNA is TGTGCCAGCAGCTTAAGAGTCCGGGCGGGCTACGAGCAGTACTTC.

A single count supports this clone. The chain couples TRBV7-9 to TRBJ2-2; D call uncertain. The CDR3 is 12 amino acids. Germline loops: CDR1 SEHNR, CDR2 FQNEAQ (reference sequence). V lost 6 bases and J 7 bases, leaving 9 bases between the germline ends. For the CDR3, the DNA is TGTGCCAGCAGACCTACGAACGGGGAGCTGTTTTTT. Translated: CASRPTNGELFF. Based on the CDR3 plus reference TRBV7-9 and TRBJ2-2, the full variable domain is DTGVSQNPRHKITKRGQNVTFRCDPISEHNRLYWYRQTLGQGPEFLTYFQNEAQLEKSRLLSDRFSAERPKGSFSTLEIQRTEQGDSAMYLCASRPTNGELFFGEGSRLTVL.

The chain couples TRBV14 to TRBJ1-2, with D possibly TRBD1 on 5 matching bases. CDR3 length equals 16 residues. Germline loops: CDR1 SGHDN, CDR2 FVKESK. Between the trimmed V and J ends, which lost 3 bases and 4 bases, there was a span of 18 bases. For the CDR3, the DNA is TGTGCCAGCAGCCATCTGACCCCGGGGGTCGGCTATGGCTACACCTTC. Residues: CASSHLTPGVGYGYTF.

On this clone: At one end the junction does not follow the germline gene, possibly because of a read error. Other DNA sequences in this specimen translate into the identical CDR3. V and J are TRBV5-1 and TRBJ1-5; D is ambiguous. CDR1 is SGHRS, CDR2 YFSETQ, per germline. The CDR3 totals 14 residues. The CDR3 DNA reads TGTGCCAGCAGCTTAAGGTCCCCCAATCAGCCCCAGCATTTT. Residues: CASSLRSPNQPQHF.

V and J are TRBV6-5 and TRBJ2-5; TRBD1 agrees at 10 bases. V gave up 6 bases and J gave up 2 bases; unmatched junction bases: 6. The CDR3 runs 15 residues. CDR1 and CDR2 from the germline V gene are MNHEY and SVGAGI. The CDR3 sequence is CASSGQGVRQETQYF. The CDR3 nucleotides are TGTGCCAGCAGCGGACAGGGGGTACGGCAAGAGACCCAGTACTTC.

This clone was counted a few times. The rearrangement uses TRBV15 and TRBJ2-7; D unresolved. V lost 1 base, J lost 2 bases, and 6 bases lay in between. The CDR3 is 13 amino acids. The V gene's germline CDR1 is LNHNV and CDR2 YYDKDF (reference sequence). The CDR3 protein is CATSRGAAYEQYF. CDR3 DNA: TGTGCCACCAGCAGAGGCGCGGCCTACGAGCAGTACTTC. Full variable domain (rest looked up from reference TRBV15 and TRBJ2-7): DAMVIQNPRYQVTQFGKPVTLSCSQTLNHNVMYWYQQKSSQAPKLLFHYYDKDFNNEADTPDNFQSRRPNTSFCFLDIRSPGLGDTAMYLCATSRGAAYEQYFGPGTRLTVT.

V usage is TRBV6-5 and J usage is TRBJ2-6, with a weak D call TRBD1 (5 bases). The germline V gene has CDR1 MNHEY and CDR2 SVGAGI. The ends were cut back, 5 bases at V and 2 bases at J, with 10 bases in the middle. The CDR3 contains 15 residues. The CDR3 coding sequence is TGTGCCAGCAGTCGCAGGGTACCTGGGGCCAACGTCCTGACTTTC. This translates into CASSRRVPGANVLTF.

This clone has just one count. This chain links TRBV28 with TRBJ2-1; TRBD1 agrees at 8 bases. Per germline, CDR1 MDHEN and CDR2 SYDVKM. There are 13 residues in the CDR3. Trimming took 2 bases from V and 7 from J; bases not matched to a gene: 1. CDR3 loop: CASSLQGANEQFF. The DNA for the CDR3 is TGTGCCAGCAGTTTACAGGGGGCGAATGAGCAGTTCTTC.

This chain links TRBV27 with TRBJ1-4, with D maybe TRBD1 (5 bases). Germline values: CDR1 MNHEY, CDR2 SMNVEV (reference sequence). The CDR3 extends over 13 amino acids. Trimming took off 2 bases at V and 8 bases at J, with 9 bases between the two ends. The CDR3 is CASSLGEGEKLFF. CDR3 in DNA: TGTGCCAGCAGTTTAGGGGAGGGGGAAAAACTGTTTTTT. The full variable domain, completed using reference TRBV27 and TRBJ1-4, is EAQVTQNPRYLITVTGKKLTVTCSQNMNHEYMSWYRQDPGLGLRQIYYSMNVEVTDKGDVPEGYKVSRKEKRNFPLILESPSPNQTSLYFCASSLGEGEKLFFGSGTQLSVL.

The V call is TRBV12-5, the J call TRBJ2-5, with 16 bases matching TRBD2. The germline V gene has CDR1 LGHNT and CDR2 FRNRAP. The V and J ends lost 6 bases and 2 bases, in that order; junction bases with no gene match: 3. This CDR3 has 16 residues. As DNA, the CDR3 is TGTGCTAGTGGGGAGGGACTAGCGGGGGGGCAAGAGACCCAGTACTTC. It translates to CASGEGLAGGQETQYF. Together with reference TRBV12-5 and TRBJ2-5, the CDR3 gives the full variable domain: DARVTQTPRHKVTEMGQEVTMRCQPILGHNTVFWYRQTMMQGLELLAYFRNRAPLDDSGMPKDRFSAEMPDATLATLKIQPSEPRDSAVYFCASGEGLAGGQETQYFGPGTRLLVL.

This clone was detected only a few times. CDR3 nucleotide sequence: TGTGCCAGCAGCCTGGAGCCCTTAATAACTAATGAAAAACTGTTTTTT. Translated, it gives CASSLEPLITNEKLFF. This chain joins TRBV7-9 and TRBJ1-4, with no clear D. Trimming took 5 bases from V and 1 from J, leaving 14 bases between them. The germline gives CDR1 SEHNR, CDR2 FQNEAQ (reference sequence). This CDR3 region has 16 residues.

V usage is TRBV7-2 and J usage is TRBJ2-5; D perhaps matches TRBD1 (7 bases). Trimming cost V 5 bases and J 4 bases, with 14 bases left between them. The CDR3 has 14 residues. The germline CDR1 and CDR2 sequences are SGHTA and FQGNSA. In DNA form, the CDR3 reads TGTGCCAGCAGCCTCCAGGGGGGAGCAGAGACCCAGTACTTC. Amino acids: CASSLQGGAETQYF.

In DNA, the CDR3 is TGTGCCACAAGGGACAGGCCGACTGCAACTAATGAAAAACTGTTTTTT. Translated, it gives CATRDRPTATNEKLFF. The V call is TRBV19, the J call TRBJ1-4, with 8 bases aligning to TRBD1. After removal of 10 bases from V and 0 bases from J, the junction contained 10 bases not matched to a gene. CDR3 size: 16 residues. The germline CDR1 and CDR2 sequences are LNHDA and SQIVND (reference sequence).

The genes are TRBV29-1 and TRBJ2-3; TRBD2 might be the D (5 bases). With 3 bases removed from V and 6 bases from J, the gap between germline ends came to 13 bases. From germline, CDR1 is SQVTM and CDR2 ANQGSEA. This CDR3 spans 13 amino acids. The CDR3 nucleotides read TGCAGCGTTGATGCCGCGGGTCGTGATACGCAGTATTTT. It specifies CSVDAAGRDTQYF.

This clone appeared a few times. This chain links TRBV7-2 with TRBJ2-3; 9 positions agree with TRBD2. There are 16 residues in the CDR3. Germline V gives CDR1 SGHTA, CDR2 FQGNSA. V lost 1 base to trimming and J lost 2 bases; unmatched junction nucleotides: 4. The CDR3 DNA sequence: TGTGCCAGCAGCTTAGGTGGCGGGAGGGCCACAGATACGCAGTATTTT. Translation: CASSLGGGRATDTQYF.

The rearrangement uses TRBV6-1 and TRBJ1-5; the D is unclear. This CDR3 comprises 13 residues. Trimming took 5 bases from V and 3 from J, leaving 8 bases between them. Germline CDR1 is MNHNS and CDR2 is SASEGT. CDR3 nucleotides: TGTGCCAGCAGTCCCGATTACAATCAGCCCCAGCATTTT. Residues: CASSPDYNQPQHF.

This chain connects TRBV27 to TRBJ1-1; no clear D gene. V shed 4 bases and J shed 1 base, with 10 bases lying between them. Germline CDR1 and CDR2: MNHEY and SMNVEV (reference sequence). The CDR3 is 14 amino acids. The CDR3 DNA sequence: TGTGCCAGCAGTTCCCCGATTAGGAACACTGAAGCTTTCTTT. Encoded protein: CASSSPIRNTEAFF.

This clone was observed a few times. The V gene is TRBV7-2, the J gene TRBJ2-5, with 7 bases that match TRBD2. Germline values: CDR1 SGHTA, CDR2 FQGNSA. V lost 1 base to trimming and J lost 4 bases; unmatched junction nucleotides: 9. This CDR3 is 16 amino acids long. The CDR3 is CASSLGGLGRGETQYF. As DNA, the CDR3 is TGTGCCAGCAGCTTAGGCGGACTAGGTCGGGGAGAGACCCAGTACTTC.

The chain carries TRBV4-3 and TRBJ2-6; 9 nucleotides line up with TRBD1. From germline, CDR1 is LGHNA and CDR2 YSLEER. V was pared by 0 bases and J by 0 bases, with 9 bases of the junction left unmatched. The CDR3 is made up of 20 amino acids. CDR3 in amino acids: CASSQELRTGATSGANVLTF. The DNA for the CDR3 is TGCGCCAGCAGCCAAGAACTTCGGACAGGGGCCACCTCTGGGGCCAACGTCCTGACTTTC.

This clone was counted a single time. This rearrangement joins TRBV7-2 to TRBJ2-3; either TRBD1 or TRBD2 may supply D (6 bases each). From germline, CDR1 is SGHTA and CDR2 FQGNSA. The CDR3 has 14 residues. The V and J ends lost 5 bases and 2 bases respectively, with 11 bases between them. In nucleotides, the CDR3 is TGTGCCAGCAGCAGATGGGGGGCCACAGATACGCAGTATTTT. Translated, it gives CASSRWGATDTQYF.

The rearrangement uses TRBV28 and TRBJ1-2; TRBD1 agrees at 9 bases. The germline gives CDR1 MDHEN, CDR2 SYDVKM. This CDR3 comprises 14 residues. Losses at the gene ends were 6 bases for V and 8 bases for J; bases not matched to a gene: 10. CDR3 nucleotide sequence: TGTGCCAGCAGGCGCCAGGGACAGGGTGGAGGCTACACCTTC. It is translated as CASRRQGQGGGYTF.

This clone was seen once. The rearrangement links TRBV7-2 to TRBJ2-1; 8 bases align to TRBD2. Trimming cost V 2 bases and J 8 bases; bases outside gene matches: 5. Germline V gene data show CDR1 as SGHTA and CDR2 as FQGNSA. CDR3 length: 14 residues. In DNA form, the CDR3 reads TGTGCCAGCAGCTTACAGCGGGAGAGCGATGAGCAGTTCTTC. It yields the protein CASSLQRESDEQFF.